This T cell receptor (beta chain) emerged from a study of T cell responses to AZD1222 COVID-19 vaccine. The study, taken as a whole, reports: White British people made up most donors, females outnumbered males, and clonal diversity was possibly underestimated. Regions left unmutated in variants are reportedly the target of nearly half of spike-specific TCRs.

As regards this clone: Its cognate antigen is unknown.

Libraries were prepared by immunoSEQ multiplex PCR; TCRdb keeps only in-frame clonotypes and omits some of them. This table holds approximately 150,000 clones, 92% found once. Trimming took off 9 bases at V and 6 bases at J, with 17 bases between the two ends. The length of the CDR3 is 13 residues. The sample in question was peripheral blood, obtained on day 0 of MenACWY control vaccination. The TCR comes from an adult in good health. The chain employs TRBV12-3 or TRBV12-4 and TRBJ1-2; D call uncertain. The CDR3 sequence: CASTLKGLDGYTF. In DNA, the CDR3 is TGTGCCAGTACCCTGAAGGGATTAGATGGCTACACCTTC.